This T cell receptor (beta chain) was observed in a study of blood T cell repertoires in COVID-19. V lost 0 bases and J 7 bases, leaving 7 bases between the germline ends. Looked up from germline, CDR1 is ENHRY and CDR2 is SYGVKD. This CDR3 has 13 amino acids. TCRdb keeps only in-frame clones here, not all; method: immunoSEQ multiplex PCR. The sample holds over 200,000 clones; 65% to 85% are singletons and the top ten take approximately 5.9%. V gene TRBV10-3 combines with J gene TRBJ1-5, with unresolved D. This TCR was sampled from a man older than 75 with acute or convalescent COVID-19. Sequencing was carried out using peripheral blood. The CDR3 DNA sequence: TGTGCCATCAGTGAGTCGGAGGGACAGCCCCAGCATTTT. Translating gives CAISESEGQPQHF.